This T cell receptor (beta chain) comes out of a study of OX40 agonist ivuxolimab in advanced cancers. Study in general: Patients took ivuxolimab, an agonistic anti-OX40 (CD134) antibody. Notes on the study in general: CD8+ T cells were the subset that, on average, had more expanded clones than CD4+.

Sequencing used immunoSEQ multiplex PCR; TCRdb keeps in-frame clones, though not all of them. The sample lists under 55,000 clones, roughly 91% occurring once. A word on this clone: What it recognizes is unknown.

The sampling schedule covered blood at baseline, cycle 4 day 1, and cycle 7 day 1. The input for sequencing was CD4+ or CD8+ T cells sorted from blood, taken in a trial of the OX40 agonist ivuxolimab. This TCR was recovered from an adult with an advanced solid tumor such as melanoma, head and neck, liver or kidney cancer.

DNA for the CDR3: TGTGCCAGCAGCCCCGGCCCTGGGCGCCGATCGAAAAATGAGCAGTTCTTC. As protein: CASSPGPGRRSKNEQFF. The gene calls are TRBV7-9 and TRBJ2-1; D is undetermined. V was trimmed by 5 bases and J by 7 bases, leaving 24 bases between them. CDR1 and CDR2 (germline): SEHNR, FQNEAQ (reference sequence). This CDR3 has 17 residues.